The 10 T cell receptor beta chains below were found in one sample sequenced in a study of blood T cell repertoires in COVID-19. The data were produced by immunoSEQ multiplex PCR, yet TCRdb's version contains in-frame clones alone and is incomplete. The table lists under 95,000 clones, about 73% of them singletons. Material: peripheral blood. All receptors come from a man aged 45 to 65 with active or convalescent COVID-19.

In its sample, this clone was seen a few times. The chain couples TRBV24-1 to TRBJ2-5; D possibly corresponds to TRBD1 (6 bases). The CDR3 contains 15 residues. Trimming removed 4 bases from V and 8 bases from J, with 19 bases in between. In germline, CDR1 is KGHDR, CDR2 SFDVKD. The CDR3 region has the DNA TGTGCCACCAGTGAGTCCAACAGGGATGGAGATACCCAGTACTTC. It encodes CATSESNRDGDTQYF.

The chain has TRBV7-3 and TRBJ1-2; D unresolved. The germline CDR1 and CDR2 sequences are SGHTA and FQGTGA. The CDR3 spans 14 residues. The V end lost 1 base, the J end lost 7 bases, and 13 bases lay between the germline ends. CDR3 sequence: CASSLNSESFGYTF. For the CDR3, the DNA is TGTGCCAGCAGCTTAAATAGTGAGAGTTTTGGCTACACCTTC.

This chain joins TRBV29-1 and TRBJ2-5; D remains unclear. Germline CDR1 is SQVTM and CDR2 is ANQGSEA. The length of the CDR3 is 13 residues. Trimming took 1 base from V and 0 from J, leaving 6 bases between them. The CDR3 loop reads CSVEAQDQETQYF. In DNA form, the CDR3 reads TGCAGCGTTGAAGCCCAGGACCAAGAGACCCAGTACTTC.

This chain joins TRBV7-6 and TRBJ1-4; D not certain. CDR1 and CDR2 from the germline V gene are SGHVS and FNYEAQ. The CDR3 extends over 14 amino acids. The germline V and J ends were trimmed by 8 bases and 5 bases, with 15 bases remaining between them. CDR3 sequence: CASGTRDSNEKLFF. The CDR3 DNA is TGTGCCAGCGGAACGAGGGATTCGAATGAAAAACTGTTTTTT. Full variable domain (remainder filled in from reference TRBV7-6 and TRBJ1-4): GAGVSQSPRYKVTKRGQDVALRCDPISGHVSLYWYRQALGQGPEFLTYFNYEAQQDKSGLPNDRFSAERPEGSISTLTIQRTEQRDSAMYRCASGTRDSNEKLFFGSGTQLSVL.

V is TRBV12-3 or TRBV12-4 and J is TRBJ2-5; D perhaps matches TRBD1 (6 bases). V was trimmed by 4 bases and J by 5 bases, leaving 8 bases between them. The CDR3 has 12 amino acids. CDR3 protein: CASSSQGETQYF. In nucleotides, the CDR3 is TGTGCCAGCAGTTCCCAGGGGGAGACCCAGTACTTC.

This sequence joins TRBV6-2 or TRBV6-3 and TRBJ2-1; 8 bases line up with TRBD2. Germline V CDR1 and CDR2: MNHEY, SVGEGT. V trimming: 5 bases; J trimming: 5 bases; junction bases outside the gene matches: 5. CDR3 length: 14 amino acids. The CDR3 loop reads CASSDAGGNNEQFF. CDR3 DNA: TGTGCCAGCAGTGATGCGGGGGGCAACAATGAGCAGTTCTTC.

The chain has TRBV7-2 and TRBJ2-3; TRBD2 matches at 7 bases. J gave up 0 bases and V 5 bases, and 5 bases lay outside the gene matches. This CDR3 contains 15 residues. CDR1 and CDR2 (germline): SGHTA, FQGNSA. Here the CDR3 reads CASSTSGASTDTQYF. The CDR3 nucleotides are TGTGCCAGCAGCACCAGCGGGGCTAGCACAGATACGCAGTATTTT.

The CDR3, as DNA: TGTGCCAGTAGTCCCTTAGGAGGACAGGGATACACTGAAGCTTTCTTT. It is translated as CASSPLGGQGYTEAFF. This chain links TRBV19 with TRBJ1-1; TRBD1 aligns across 8 bases. This CDR3 has 16 residues. Germline V gene data show CDR1 as LNHDA and CDR2 as SQIVND (reference sequence). Trimming took 5 bases from V and 3 from J; bases not matched to a gene: 11.

This chain's CDR3 is CASSVGGERNEQYF. The CDR3 nucleotides are TGTGCCAGCAGCGTTGGAGGGGAGAGGAACGAGCAGTACTTC. The rearrangement links TRBV9 to TRBJ2-7; D perhaps matches TRBD2 (6 bases). Trimming removed 2 bases from V and 5 bases from J, with 14 bases in between. The CDR3 has 14 amino acids. Per germline, CDR1 SGDLS and CDR2 YYNGEE.

The chain is built from TRBV19 and TRBJ1-2, with D uncertain. Per the germline V gene, CDR1 is LNHDA and CDR2 is SQIVND (reference sequence). CDR3 length: 13 amino acids. Deletions cut 4 bases from V and 3 bases from J, with 9 bases between. CDR3 sequence (DNA): TGTGCCAGTAGTACGGGAAGGCACTATGGCTACACCTTC. Its protein product is CASSTGRHYGYTF.